These 11 T cell receptor beta chains were all obtained from the same sample, sequenced in a study of T-cell reconstitution after alpha-beta-depleted transplantation in children. Using unique molecular identifiers, the investigators prepared the TCRbeta library. MiXCR, run by TCRdb on the PCR reads, gives a single entry per CDR3 protein. The sample contains 700,000 to 950,000 distinct CDR3 sequences, 16% of which appear only once. The sample consisted of PBMCs, mostly from graft donor cells, taken 360 days after TCRalphabeta/CD19-depleted stem cell transplant. All receptors derive from a male patient aged 10 to 17 who had a stem cell transplant for acute lymphoblastic leukemia, so the T cells may come from the graft donor.

This rearrangement joins TRBV14 to TRBJ2-7, with a tentative D call TRBD2 (5 bases). The CDR3 runs 18 residues. The V end lost 0 bases, the J end lost 5 bases, and 23 bases lay between the germline ends. CDR1 is SGHDN, CDR2 FVKESK, per germline. The DNA of the CDR3 is TGTGCCAGCAGCCAAGAAGTAGGACTTGCGTCCTACGGGAACGAGCAGTACTTC. Amino acids: CASSQEVGLASYGNEQYF.

This chain uses TRBV5-1 with TRBJ2-7; D is perhaps TRBD2 (6 bases). V lost 3 bases, J lost 2 bases, and 12 bases lay in between. This CDR3 has 14 residues. From germline, CDR1 is SGHRS and CDR2 YFSETQ. The CDR3 is CASSSTRFPYEQYF. The CDR3 DNA sequence: TGCGCCAGCAGCTCGACTAGGTTTCCCTACGAGCAGTACTTC.

The chain has TRBV5-1 and TRBJ2-2; D unresolved. Trimming pared 3 bases from V and 2 bases from J, leaving 8 bases between. The CDR3 contains 14 residues. The germline gives CDR1 SGHRS, CDR2 YFSETQ. The CDR3, as DNA: TGCGCCAGCAGCTGGGCACAAAACACCGGGGAGCTGTTTTTT. Protein product: CASSWAQNTGELFF.

The rearrangement joins TRBV29-1 to TRBJ2-2; 9 bases align to TRBD2. This CDR3 is built from 14 residues. V shed 4 bases and J 5 bases; nucleotides not matched to a gene: 5. In germline, CDR1 is SQVTM, CDR2 ANQGSEA. The CDR3 bases are TGCAGCGTTGCTGGCGGGAGGGGAACCGGGGAGCTGTTTTTT. Translating it yields CSVAGGRGTGELFF.

The chain has TRBV10-3 and TRBJ2-3; 10 nucleotides agree with TRBD2. The germline CDR1 and CDR2 sequences are ENHRY and SYGVKD. The CDR3 is made up of 14 amino acids. Trimming cost V 9 bases and J 4 bases; bases outside gene matches: 7. CDR3 in DNA: TGTGCCATTCAGCGGGAGGGCTGGGCAGATACGCAGTATTTT. Encoded protein: CAIQREGWADTQYF.

This clonotype came up many times. V usage is TRBV12-3 or TRBV12-4 and J usage is TRBJ2-1; a possible D gene is TRBD2 (5 bases). CDR3 size: 11 residues. V lost 7 bases and J 9 bases, leaving 10 bases between the germline ends. Here the CDR3 reads CASTFGGEQFF. The DNA of the CDR3 is TGTGCCAGCACTTTTGGAGGTGAGCAGTTCTTC.

This sequence joins TRBV4-1 and TRBJ2-3; D gene ambiguous. The CDR3 sequence is 15 residues long. From germline, CDR1 is MGHRA and CDR2 YSYEKL. The V end lost 1 base, the J end lost 0 bases, and 8 bases lay between the germline ends. The CDR3 coding sequence is TGCGCCAGCAGCCAAGCAGCCCCGAGCACAGATACGCAGTATTTT. Protein: CASSQAAPSTDTQYF.

This clonotype has just a few counts. The V and J genes are TRBV7-2 and TRBJ2-1; 12 bases match TRBD2. The CDR3 totals 16 residues. Germline assignment: CDR1 SGHTA and CDR2 FQGNSA. The junction had 6 bases not matched to a gene; V was cut back by 1 base and J by 8 bases. CDR3 DNA: TGTGCCAGCAGCTTAGTATGGACTAGCGGGATCGATGAGCAGTTCTTC. Translated, it gives CASSLVWTSGIDEQFF.

This clonotype was picked up a small number of times. This chain links TRBV5-1 with TRBJ2-7; D unclear. The length of the CDR3 is 17 residues. Trimming took 1 base from V and 7 from J, leaving 24 bases between them. The germline CDR1 and CDR2 sequences are SGHRS and YFSETQ. The CDR3 region is CASSLSQSYQGLDEQYF. Written as DNA, the CDR3 is TGCGCCAGCAGCTTGTCCCAATCATATCAAGGGCTGGATGAGCAGTACTTC.

In its sample, this clonotype was seen a few times. As DNA, the CDR3 is TGTGCCAGCAGGTACAGGGGGCAAGGTTACAATGAGCAGTTCTTC. Translation gives CASRYRGQGYNEQFF. The gene calls are TRBV12-3 or TRBV12-4 and TRBJ2-1; TRBD1 matches 9 bases. The CDR3 runs 15 residues. V gave up 6 bases and J gave up 4 bases; unmatched junction bases: 7.

This chain joins TRBV12-3 or TRBV12-4 and TRBJ2-2; D possibly matches TRBD1 or TRBD2 (5 bases each). The CDR3 contains 14 residues. Trimming pared 2 bases from V and 6 bases from J, leaving 10 bases between. As DNA, the CDR3 is TGTGCCAGCAGTTTACGAGGGGCGCCCGGGGAGCTGTTTTTT. It translates to CASSLRGAPGELFF.